Here is one T cell receptor (beta chain) with its context. Its antigen remains unidentified. Assay used: immunoSEQ multiplex PCR; TCRdb lists only in-frame clones, some missing. The repertoire holds about 270,000 clones, with 80% to 90% as singletons. The sample belongs to a study of cytomegalovirus exposure and HLA in healthy donors. Study-wide results and caveats: Rarity held for most TCR sequences, but there were some public TCRs that occurred in many donors. The study put some 150 TCR beta chains on its list as cytomegalovirus-associated.

The CDR3 totals 14 residues. Trimming took 9 bases from V and 1 from J, leaving 15 bases between them. Germline V gene sequence: CDR1 MNHEY, CDR2 SVGAGI. The clonotype comes from a woman aged 18-35 years in good health and CMV-seronegative. Sequenced: PBMCs. This chain links TRBV6-5 with TRBJ1-2, with D maybe TRBD1 (6 bases). CDR3 loop: CARLGQISNYGYTF. DNA of the CDR3: TGTGCCAGACTCGGACAGATAAGTAACTATGGCTACACCTTC.